The 17 T cell receptor beta chains presented below share a single source sample, sequenced in a study of Graves' ophthalmopathy and Graves' hyperthyroidism. CDR3 regions of TCR beta were amplified from RNA transcripts. HTBI-primed first-round RT-PCR preceded second-round multiplex PCR. A single record per CDR3 protein comes from TCRdb applying MiXCR to the multiplex PCR reads. The table includes about 410,000 distinct CDR3 sequences, around 18% detected once. Source material: peripheral blood. The receptor source for this set is a young woman with Graves' ophthalmopathy.

This clonotype was counted ten times or more. The chain is built from TRBV20-1 and TRBJ2-5; D call uncertain. The germline CDR1 and CDR2 sequences are DFQATT and SNEGSKA (reference sequence). The CDR3 loop spans 12 amino acids. V dropped 3 bases and J dropped 5 bases, with 10 bases sitting between them. The CDR3 DNA sequence: TGCAGTGCTAGTTATCCCCAGGAGACCCAGTACTTC. This sequence encodes CSASYPQETQYF.

The chain employs TRBV28 and TRBJ2-5, with TRBD2 matching over 8 bases. The CDR3 consists of 17 residues. J lost 0 bases, V lost 3 bases, and 9 bases had no gene match. Germline V gene sequence: CDR1 MDHEN, CDR2 SYDVKM. The CDR3 region has the DNA TGTGCCAGCAGTTTCGCATTAACTAGCGGATACCAAGAGACCCAGTACTTC. The encoded protein is CASSFALTSGYQETQYF.

The chain joins TRBV4-2 to TRBJ2-6; no definite D call. In germline, CDR1 is LGHNA, CDR2 YNFKEQ. The length of the CDR3 is 15 residues. Deletions cut 5 bases from V and 0 bases from J, with 8 bases between. The CDR3 DNA is TGTGCCAGCAGCTCGTCGGGCTCTGGGGCCAACGTCCTGACTTTC. The encoded protein is CASSSSGSGANVLTF.

The chain links TRBV24-1 to TRBJ2-5, with no clear D. This CDR3 comprises 12 residues. V dropped 5 bases and J dropped 7 bases, with 10 bases sitting between them. CDR1 KGHDR and CDR2 SFDVKD come from the germline V gene. As DNA, the CDR3 is TGTGCCACCAGTGGCCGTCATGGGACCCAGTACTTC. Translation: CATSGRHGTQYF.

This clonotype was observed many times. The chain has TRBV7-2 and TRBJ1-1; the D is unclear. Trimming took 1 base from V and 7 from J, leaving 7 bases between them. The CDR3 is 12 residues long. Germline CDR1 reads SGHTA; CDR2 reads FQGNSA. CDR3 bases: TGTGCCAGCAGCTTAGGTGGCGGTGAAGCTTTCTTT. The encoded protein is CASSLGGGEAFF.

This clonotype was detected ten times or more. The DNA for the CDR3 is TGCGCCAGCAGCGCCCTACTCAGAGACGAGCAGTACTTC. It codes for CASSALLRDEQYF. This chain connects TRBV5-1 to TRBJ2-7; D not certain. The CDR3 runs 13 residues. V was pared by 4 bases and J by 5 bases, with 13 bases between. Germline CDR1 is SGHRS and CDR2 is YFSETQ.

This clonotype occurred many times. The chain links TRBV27 to TRBJ2-7; D is uncertain. The CDR3 spans 14 residues. CDR1 is MNHEY, CDR2 SMNVEV, per germline (reference sequence). The V gene lost 4 bases and the J gene lost 1 base, with 11 bases spanning the gap. CDR3 nucleotide sequence: TGTGCCAGCAGTTCCTACGATGAATCCTACGAGCAGTACTTC. Its translation is CASSSYDESYEQYF.

Ten or more counts support this clonotype. A junction end diverges from the germline sequence, so it may reflect a read error. The chain carries TRBV12-3 or TRBV12-4 and TRBJ2-6; weak D call: TRBD1 (5 bases). The CDR3 spans 16 residues. CDR3: CASSLMRKTGANVLAF. DNA of the CDR3: TGTGCCAGCAGTTTAATGAGGAAAACTGGGGCCAACGTCCTGGCTTTC.

This clonotype appeared a single time. V usage is TRBV6-5 and J usage is TRBJ1-1; no clear D. V gave up 4 bases and J gave up 8 bases, with 8 bases separating them. The CDR3 extends over 11 amino acids. The germline V gene encodes CDR1 MNHEY and CDR2 SVGAGI. CDR3 DNA sequence: TGTGCCAGCAGTTTTAATAGGGAAGCTTTCTTT. Protein sequence: CASSFNREAFF.

The rearrangement uses TRBV7-2 and TRBJ1-1, with D possibly TRBD1 on 6 matching bases. This CDR3 region has 14 residues. Germline V lookup: CDR1 SGHTA, CDR2 FQGNSA. The germline V and J ends were trimmed by 2 bases and 4 bases, with 11 bases remaining between them. This CDR3 reads CASSLRQVGTEAFF. CDR3 bases: TGTGCCAGCAGCTTACGACAGGTGGGCACTGAAGCTTTCTTT.

This clonotype was seen repeatedly, ten times or more. This chain's CDR3 is CASNPGMGWETQYF. The CDR3 nucleotides are TGTGCCAGCAACCCGGGGATGGGGTGGGAGACCCAGTACTTC. The chain uses TRBV28 and TRBJ2-5, with D perhaps TRBD2 (5 bases). This CDR3 is built from 14 residues. V was shortened by 7 bases and J by 5 bases, with 17 bases between the two germline ends. Germline V lookup: CDR1 MDHEN, CDR2 SYDVKM.

This clonotype was seen more than once but under ten times. V usage is TRBV28 and J usage is TRBJ2-7; 9 positions agree with TRBD2. V shed 1 base and J 3 bases; nucleotides not matched to a gene: 19. Per germline, CDR1 MDHEN and CDR2 SYDVKM. This CDR3 region has 20 residues. CDR3 sequence: CASSLLVPRTSATPYYEQYF. The CDR3 DNA follows: TGTGCCAGCAGTTTATTGGTCCCGCGGACTAGCGCGACTCCTTACTACGAGCAGTACTTC.

The V gene is TRBV6-5, the J gene TRBJ2-7; 7 positions agree with TRBD1. Trimming cost V 2 bases and J 5 bases; bases outside gene matches: 9. The CDR3 loop spans 15 amino acids. CDR1 and CDR2 (germline): MNHEY, SVGAGI. CDR3 amino acids: CASSYRDRVKDEQYF. In DNA, the CDR3 is TGTGCCAGCAGTTACCGCGACAGGGTCAAGGACGAGCAGTACTTC.

Many counts were recorded for this clonotype. This rearrangement joins TRBV12-3 or TRBV12-4 to TRBJ2-7; no clear D. The CDR3 sequence is 12 residues long. Trimming took off 5 bases at V and 4 bases at J, with 9 bases between the two ends. CDR3 loop: CASSTTRYEQYF. In nucleotides, the CDR3 is TGTGCCAGCAGTACGACCCGGTACGAGCAGTACTTC.

This clonotype was recorded at least ten times. This chain uses TRBV9 with TRBJ2-2; 11 bases map to TRBD2. The germline gives CDR1 SGDLS, CDR2 YYNGEE. The V gene end was trimmed by 0 bases and the J gene end by 4 bases; junction bases not matched to a gene: 5. The length of the CDR3 is 17 residues. CDR3 sequence: CASSVELAGERTGELFF. In DNA form, the CDR3 reads TGTGCCAGCAGCGTAGAACTAGCGGGAGAGCGCACCGGGGAGCTGTTTTTT.

This clonotype was recorded a few times. This rearrangement joins TRBV28 to TRBJ1-2; TRBD1 matches at 7 bases. The junction had 10 bases not matched to a gene; V was cut back by 8 bases and J by 4 bases. This CDR3 contains 14 residues. Looked up from germline, CDR1 is MDHEN and CDR2 is SYDVKM. For the CDR3, the DNA is TGTGCCAGCTATGCAGGGGGATTGGGCTATGGCTACACCTTC. It yields the protein CASYAGGLGYGYTF.

The chain carries TRBV5-1 and TRBJ2-7; weak D call: TRBD2 (5 bases). Germline CDR1 and CDR2: SGHRS and YFSETQ. The V end lost 0 bases, the J end lost 5 bases, and 12 bases lay between the germline ends. The CDR3 totals 14 residues. CDR3: CASSLAAGMDEQYF. In nucleotides, the CDR3 is TGCGCCAGCAGCTTGGCGGCGGGTATGGACGAGCAGTACTTC. Full variable domain (remainder filled in from reference TRBV5-1 and TRBJ2-7): KAGVTQTPRYLIKTRGQQVTLSCSPISGHRSVSWYQQTPGQGLQFLFEYFSETQRNKGNFPGRFSGRQFSNSRSEMNVSTLELGDSALYLCASSLAAGMDEQYFGPGTRLTVT.